The T cell receptor (beta chain) under discussion was sequenced for a study of blood T cell repertoires in COVID-19. Study background: Researchers got acute and convalescent COVID-19 samples from the United States, Italy and Spain. The analysed material was cDNA or gDNA that came from T cells, B-cell-depleted T cells, or PBMCs.

The ends lost 3 bases at V and 2 bases at J; junction bases unmatched: 8. The CDR3 length is 15 residues. CDR1 and CDR2 (germline): SGHNT, YYREEE (reference sequence). In the original workflow: Using reference gene primer amplification, nucleated cell counts were estimated. The repertoire was sequenced with immunoSEQ multiplex PCR; TCRdb's copy has only in-frame clones and lacks some. The DNA was the basis for D and trimming; V, J and clone size are from that table. The repertoire holds about 59,000 clones, with 75% to 85% as singletons. This sequence joins TRBV5-4 and TRBJ2-7; TRBD1 matches at 7 bases. This sequence was found in a man aged 55 to 70 with acute or convalescent COVID-19. Specimen: peripheral blood. CDR3 loop: CASSSLRQGPYEQYF. The CDR3 DNA sequence: TGTGCCAGCAGCTCACTCCGACAGGGACCCTACGAGCAGTACTTC.